This TCR beta chain was found in a study of T cells after yellow fever vaccination. The wider study: Each low-cell-number fraction was prepared by means of SMART-Seq v4 Ultra Low Input.

They built TCR cDNA with 5'RACE template switching, a step that put in a universal primer site and UMIs. TCRdb re-analysed the 5' RACE reads in MiXCR, keeping a single row per CDR3 protein. The sample lists roughly 350,000 distinct CDR3 sequences, approximately 4% occurring once. Germline assignment: CDR1 LGHNA and CDR2 YSLEER. The CDR3 loop spans 15 amino acids. This clonotype appeared once. Its antigen is still unknown. One end of the junction varies from germline; a read error may be responsible. Study-level points and caveats: There was a small share of clonotypes that showed up in both the CD4 and CD8 compartments. Once the booster was given, most primary-vaccination clones reappeared, at about 96% for CD4 and roughly 86% for CD8.

The chain links TRBV4-3 to TRBJ1-5; D gene ambiguous. The sequencing used PBMCs, collected 5 days after the yellow fever booster vaccination. The sequence came from a man younger than 35 who received the YFV17D yellow fever vaccine. CDR3 sequence reads: CASSQAADSNQPQPF. In nucleotides, the CDR3 is TGCGCCAGCAGCCAAGCGGCGGATAGCAATCAGCCCCAGCCTTTT.